This T cell receptor beta chain was identified during a study of shared clonotypes between healthy human individuals. Overall study findings and caveats: Incompleteness in sorted-subset sequencing, despite large depth, was shown by rarefaction. Investigators expected sequencing depth to affect clonotype sharing among donors.

Remarks on this clone: Its cognate antigen is unknown.

Per the original data handling: Junction-only immunoSEQ sequences carried no quality scores, so filtering differed. Assay used: immunoSEQ multiplex PCR; TCRdb lists only in-frame clones, some missing. V and J calls and clone size are as listed in that table; D and trimming were resolved from the DNA. The table records about 1.1 million clones, approximately 80% of them present only once. The CDR3 has 15 amino acids. From germline, CDR1 is SGHRS and CDR2 YFSETQ. V shed 5 bases and J 3 bases; nucleotides not matched to a gene: 7. This chain links TRBV5-1 with TRBJ2-2, with 7 nucleotides matching TRBD2. Sequencing was performed on memory CD4+ T cells from PBMCs. Indicated subset: CD45RA-negative fraction. The sequence came from a man aged 18 to 29 in good health. Some clones in this sample may be carry-over from other donors' samples. DNA for the CDR3: TGCGCCAGCAGGCGACCGGGACTACACACCGGGGAGCTGTTTTTT. Translated, it gives CASRRPGLHTGELFF.